These 3 T cell receptor gamma chains came from one sample sequenced in a study of Vδ1+ human thymocytes. Findings and limits, study-wide: Thymic TRG and TRD repertoires appeared highly polyclonal, with Gaussian CDR3 length distributions.

The antigens for these receptors are not known. The template was reverse-transcribed extracted RNA. The CDR3 regions were amplified by multiplex PCR from V-gene primers to a constant-region primer. TCRdb reanalyzed the multiplex PCR reads using CATT. Of 25,000 to 35,000 gamma-chain clones listed, 15% to 25% are singletons. Sequencing used Vdelta1+ gamma-delta thymocytes from the thymus. Regarding subset: FACS-sorted CD3+ TCRalphabeta- TCRVdelta1+ TCRVdelta2- thymocytes. These receptors all come from a boy younger than two who had congenital heart surgery.

The chain is built from TRGV3 and TRGJ1 or TRGJ2. The CDR3 spans 14 residues. CDR1 VTNTFY and CDR2 YDVSTARD come from the germline V gene (reference sequence). The V segment lost 2 bases and the J segment 0 bases; nucleotides outside the gene matches: 4. DNA for the CDR3: TGTGCCACCTGGGACATCTTGAATTATTATAAGAAACTCTTT. Protein: CATWDILNYYKKLF.

The chain links TRGV5 to TRGJ1 or TRGJ2. The length of the CDR3 is 14 residues. Germline CDR1 reads VINAFY; CDR2 reads YDVSNSKD. Germline trimming cut 1 base from V and 2 bases from J; bases unmatched to any gene: 5. The CDR3 DNA reads TGTGCCACCTGGGACAGTCGTGATTATTATAAGAAACTCTTT. As protein: CATWDSRDYYKKLF.

Regarding this clone: Possible read error: a much larger clone is one base away. Other DNA sequences in this specimen translate into the identical CDR3. V usage is TRGV9 and J usage is TRGJ1 or TRGJ2. V lost 2 bases to trimming and J lost 10 bases; unmatched junction nucleotides: 2. CDR1 GITISATS and CDR2 ISYDGTV come from the germline V gene (reference sequence). This CDR3 is built from 10 residues. The CDR3 here is CALWEEKKLF. The CDR3 nucleotides are TGTGCCTTGTGGGAGGAGAAGAAACTCTTT.